The rows below give T cell receptor beta chains drawn from one sample of a study of cytotoxic CD8 clonotypes in ibrutinib-treated CLL. The data were produced by immunoSEQ multiplex PCR, yet TCRdb's version contains in-frame clones alone and is incomplete. The data show some 300,000 clones, about 77% seen once. This sample comprised PBMCs, obtained before ibrutinib treatment. The receptors derive from a human donor with chronic lymphocytic leukemia. Both conserved end residues are part of each CDR3. Fields, in order: V gene, J gene, clone size, D gene, CDR3 length, CDR3 DNA, CDR3 protein. A D gene is named only where the DNA matches it firmly. Size tells how often a clone was seen (once, few, many) or the class of an expanded clone, and some rows leave it out.

TRBV5-1	TRBJ2-7	NA	TRBD2	16	TGCGCCAGCAGCTCTACTCGGACTAGCGGGAGCTACGAGCAGTACTTC	CASSSTRTSGSYEQYF
TRBV7-8	TRBJ2-5	NA	TRBD2	16	TGTGCCAGCAGCCCCCGACTAGCGGGAGTTGTAGAGACCCAGTACTTC	CASSPRLAGVVETQYF
TRBV6-5	TRBJ2-2	NA	TRBD1	16	TGTGCCAGCAGTTACTTGACAGGGGGCTATACCGGGGAGCTGTTTTTT	CASSYLTGGYTGELFF
TRBV5-1	TRBJ1-3	NA	TRBD1	16	TGCGCCAGCAGCAAATGGACAGGGGGACCTGGAAACACCATATATTTT	CASSKWTGGPGNTIYF
TRBV5-1	TRBJ2-1	once	TRBD2	15	TGCGCCAGCAGCTTCGGACTAGCGGAGACCAATGAGCAGTTCTTC	CASSFGLAETNEQFF
TRBV7-3	TRBJ2-1	few	TRBD2	15	TGTGCCAGCAGCCGGGAGCGGGGGTTATACAATGAGCAGTTCTTC	CASSRERGLYNEQFF
TRBV11-2	TRBJ2-1	NA	TRBD2	16	TGTGCCAGCAGAGCCCTGGGGCTAGCGGGGAGGGATGAGCAGTTCTTC	CASRALGLAGRDEQFF
TRBV15	TRBJ2-5	few	NA	15	TGTGCCACCAGCAGAGGAGACGGGAGTGTAGAGACCCAGTACTTC	CATSRGDGSVETQYF
TRBV7-9	TRBJ1-2	NA	TRBD1	16	TGTGCCAGCAGCGGTACCGGGCAGGGGGCAAACTATGGCTACACCTTC	CASSGTGQGANYGYTF
TRBV7-9	TRBJ2-1	NA	TRBD1	16	TGTGCCAGCAGCCGCCGGGACAGCCTTACTCTCAATGAGCAGTTCTTC	CASSRRDSLTLNEQFF
TRBV7-2	TRBJ1-2	NA	NA	14	TGTGCCAGCAGCTTAGGTTCCGGGGGCCGGGGCTACACCTTC	CASSLGSGGRGYTF
TRBV10-3	TRBJ2-7	few	TRBD2	15	TGTGCCATCGCCCTGACTAGCGGAGGGACATACGAGCAGTACTTC	CAIALTSGGTYEQYF
TRBV5-6	TRBJ2-3	NA	NA	14	TGTGCCAGCAGCGTTTCCGGGAACACAGATACGCAGTATTTT	CASSVSGNTDTQYF
TRBV30	TRBJ2-7	once	NA	13	TGTGCCTGGAGTACTAGAAGGTCCTACGAGCAGTACTTC	CAWSTRRSYEQYF
TRBV7-6	TRBJ2-7	NA	NA	14	TGTGCCAGCAGCCGGCCGGGACCACCCTACGAGCAGTACTTC	CASSRPGPPYEQYF
TRBV25-1	TRBJ2-7	NA	NA	16	TGTGCCAGCAGTGGAAGCAGGGGTTCCTACTCCTACGAGCAGTACTTC	CASSGSRGSYSYEQYF
TRBV10-2	TRBJ2-7	NA	NA	13	TGCGCCAGCAGTGACGTCTACTCCTACGAGCAGTACTTC	CASSDVYSYEQYF
TRBV6-5	TRBJ1-2	NA	NA	15	TGTGCCAGCAGTTACCGAGACCTTGGGACGTACGGCTACACCTTC	CASSYRDLGTYGYTF
TRBV19	TRBJ2-1	NA	NA	13	TGTGCCAGTAGTTCCCGGACCAAGGTAGAGCAGTTCTTC	CASSSRTKVEQFF
TRBV18	TRBJ2-7	NA	NA	13	TGTGCCAGCTCCCCCGACCGAGTCTCCGAGCAGTACTTC	CASSPDRVSEQYF
TRBV5-6	TRBJ2-1	NA	TRBD2	13	TGTGCCAGCAGCCCGGGACTAGCGGGGGGGCAGTTCTTC	CASSPGLAGGQFF
TRBV30	TRBJ1-2	NA	NA	13	TGTGCCTGGAGTGGGTTAGGGGAGTATGGCTACACCTTC	CAWSGLGEYGYTF
TRBV15	TRBJ1-5	few	NA	15	TGTGCCACCAGCAGGATAAAGTATCAAAATCAGCCCCAGCATTTT	CATSRIKYQNQPQHF